This is a list of T cell receptor beta chains from one sample in a study of somatic mutations in cytotoxic T cells in rheumatoid arthritis. Clones were read by immunoSEQ multiplex PCR, and TCRdb kept only the in-frame ones, dropping some. The sample has under 11,000 clones, 60% to 85% seen once. The sequenced material came from CD8+ T cells sorted from blood. Every receptor here comes from a man aged 50-60 years in good health. Both conserved end residues are part of each CDR3. A D gene is named only where the DNA matches it firmly. A row's size may be missing; if present it is once, few, many or a size class.

TGTGCCAGCGGCCGGGGGGCGGTTGATAGATACAATGAGCAGTTCTTC CASGRGAVDRYNEQFF once NA TRBJ2-1 TRBV28
TGTGCCAGCAGCCCCGGTCGGAGCAGCGAGCAGTACTTC CASSPGRSSEQYF NA NA TRBJ2-7 TRBV7-8
TGTGCCAGCAGCGGGGGACTAGCGGGAGGGCTAGAGACCCAGTACTTC CASSGGLAGGLETQYF NA TRBD2 TRBJ2-5 TRBV9
TGTGCCAGCAGCATTGACAGGGGGGGATCCTACGAGCAGTACTTC CASSIDRGGSYEQYF NA TRBD1 TRBJ2-7 TRBV7-8
TGTGCCAGCTCACCATTGGAGGGAGAGACTGAGCAGTTCTTC CASSPLEGETEQFF NA NA TRBJ2-1 TRBV18
TGTGCCAACCGGAGGGGATTTAATGAAAAACTGTTTTTT CANRRGFNEKLFF NA NA TRBJ1-4 TRBV2
TGTGCCATCAGCACTCCTAGCGGGAGGAGGCCCTACGAGCAGTACTTC CAISTPSGRRPYEQYF NA TRBD2 TRBJ2-7 TRBV10-3
TGTGCCAGCAGCTCCGTAGGGGCTGGAAACACCATATATTTT CASSSVGAGNTIYF NA NA TRBJ1-3 TRBV7-2
TGCGCCAGCAGTCCTCGAAGACAGGACCAAGAGACCCAGTACTTC CASSPRRQDQETQYF NA NA TRBJ2-5 TRBV5-1
TGCGCCAGCAGCTTCAGCAGGAATCGGGGGGATGGGGAGACCCAGTACTTC CASSFSRNRGDGETQYF NA TRBD2 TRBJ2-5 TRBV4-3
TGTGCCACCAGCAGAGATCGGGGTGGCGAGCAGTACTTC CATSRDRGGEQYF NA NA TRBJ2-7 TRBV15
TGTGCCAGCAGCCCATCCGGGGCAGGGACTTTCTCTGGCTACACCTTC CASSPSGAGTFSGYTF few NA TRBJ1-2 TRBV7-9
TGTGCCAGCAGCTTACAGGGGGCGCAGTCCAATGAGCAGTTCTTC CASSLQGAQSNEQFF NA TRBD1 TRBJ2-1 TRBV9
TGTGCCAGCAGCCCGGGGGAGGGGCATAACTATGGCTACACCTTC CASSPGEGHNYGYTF NA NA TRBJ1-2 TRBV13
TGTGCCAGCAGTCCCGGGACAGGGTTTGCAGATACGCAGTATTTT CASSPGTGFADTQYF few TRBD1 TRBJ2-3 TRBV9
TGTGCCACCAGCAGAGATTTGGCGGGGAGCACAGATACGCAGTATTTT CATSRDLAGSTDTQYF NA NA TRBJ2-3 TRBV15
TGTGCCAGCAGCACACCGAATGGTAGCGGGAGGGGGGGCAATGAGCAGTTCTTC CASSTPNGSGRGGNEQFF NA NA TRBJ2-1 TRBV21-1
TGTGCCAGCAGTGCGACTAGCGGGATCCGATACGAGCAGTACTTC CASSATSGIRYEQYF NA TRBD2 TRBJ2-7 TRBV27